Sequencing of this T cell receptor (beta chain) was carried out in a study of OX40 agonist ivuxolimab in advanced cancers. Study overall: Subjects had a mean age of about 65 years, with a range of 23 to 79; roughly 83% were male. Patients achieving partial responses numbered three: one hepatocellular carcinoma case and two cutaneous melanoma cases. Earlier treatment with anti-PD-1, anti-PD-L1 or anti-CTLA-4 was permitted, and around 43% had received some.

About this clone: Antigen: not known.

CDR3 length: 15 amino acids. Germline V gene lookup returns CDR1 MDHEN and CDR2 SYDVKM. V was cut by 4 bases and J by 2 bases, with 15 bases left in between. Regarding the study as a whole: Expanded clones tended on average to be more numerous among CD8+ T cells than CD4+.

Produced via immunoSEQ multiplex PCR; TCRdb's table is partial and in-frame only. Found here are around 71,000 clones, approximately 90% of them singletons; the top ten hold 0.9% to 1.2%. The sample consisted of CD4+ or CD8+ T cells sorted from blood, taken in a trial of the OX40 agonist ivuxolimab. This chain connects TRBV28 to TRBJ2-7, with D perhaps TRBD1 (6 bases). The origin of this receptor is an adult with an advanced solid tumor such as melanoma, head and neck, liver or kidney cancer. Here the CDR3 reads CASSSFGTRPYEQYF. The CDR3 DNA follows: TGTGCCAGCAGTTCCTTCGGGACACGACCCTACGAGCAGTACTTC.